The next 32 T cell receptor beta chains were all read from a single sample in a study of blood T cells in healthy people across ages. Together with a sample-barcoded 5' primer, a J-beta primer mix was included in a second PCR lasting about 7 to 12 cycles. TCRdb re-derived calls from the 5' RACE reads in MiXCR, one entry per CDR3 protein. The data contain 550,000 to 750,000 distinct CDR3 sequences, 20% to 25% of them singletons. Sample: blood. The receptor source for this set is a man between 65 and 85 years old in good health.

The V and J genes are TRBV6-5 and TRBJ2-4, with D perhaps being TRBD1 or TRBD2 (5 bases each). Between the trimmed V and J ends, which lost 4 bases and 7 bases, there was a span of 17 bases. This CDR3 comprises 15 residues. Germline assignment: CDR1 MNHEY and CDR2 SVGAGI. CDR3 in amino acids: CASSFGAGRSNIQYF. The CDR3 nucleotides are TGTGCCAGCAGTTTCGGGGCAGGGCGGAGCAACATTCAGTACTTC.

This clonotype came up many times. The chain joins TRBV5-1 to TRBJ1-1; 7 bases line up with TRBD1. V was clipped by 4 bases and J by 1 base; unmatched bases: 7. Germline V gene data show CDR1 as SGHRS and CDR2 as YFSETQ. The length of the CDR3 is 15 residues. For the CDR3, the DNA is TGCGCCAGCAGCCTACAGGGGAGTGGGAACACTGAAGCTTTCTTT. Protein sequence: CASSLQGSGNTEAFF.

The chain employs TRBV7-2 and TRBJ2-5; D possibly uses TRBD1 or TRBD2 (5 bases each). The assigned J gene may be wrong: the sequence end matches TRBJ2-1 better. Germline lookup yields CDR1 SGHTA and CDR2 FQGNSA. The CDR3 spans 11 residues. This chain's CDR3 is CASSRGTIQFF. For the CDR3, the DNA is TGTGCCAGCAGCCGAGGGACGATTCAGTTCTTC.

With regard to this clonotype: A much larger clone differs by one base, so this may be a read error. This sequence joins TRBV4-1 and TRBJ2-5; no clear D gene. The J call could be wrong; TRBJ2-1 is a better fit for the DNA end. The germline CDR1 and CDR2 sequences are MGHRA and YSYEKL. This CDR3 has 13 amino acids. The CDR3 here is CVSSQVQHLQQFF. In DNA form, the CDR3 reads TGCGTCAGCAGCCAAGTTCAGCACCTACAGCAGTTCTTC.

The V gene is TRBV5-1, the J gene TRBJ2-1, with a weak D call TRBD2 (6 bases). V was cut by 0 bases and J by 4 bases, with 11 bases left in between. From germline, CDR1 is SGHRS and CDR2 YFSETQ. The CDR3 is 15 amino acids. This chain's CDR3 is CASSLGSGLYNEQFF. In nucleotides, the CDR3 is TGCGCCAGCAGCTTGGGCAGCGGGTTATACAATGAGCAGTTCTTC.

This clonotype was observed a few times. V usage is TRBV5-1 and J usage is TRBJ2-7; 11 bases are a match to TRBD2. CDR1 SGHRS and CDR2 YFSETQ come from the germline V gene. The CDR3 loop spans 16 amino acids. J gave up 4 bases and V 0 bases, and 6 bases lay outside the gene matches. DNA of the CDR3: TGCGCCAGCAGCTTGGCACTAGCGGGAGATGATTACGAGCAGTACTTC. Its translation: CASSLALAGDDYEQYF.

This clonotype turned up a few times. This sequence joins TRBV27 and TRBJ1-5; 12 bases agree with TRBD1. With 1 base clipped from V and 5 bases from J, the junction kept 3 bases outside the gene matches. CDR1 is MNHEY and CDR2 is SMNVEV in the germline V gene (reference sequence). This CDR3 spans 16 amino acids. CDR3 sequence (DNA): TGTGCCAGCAGTTTATACGGGACAGGGGGCGATCAGCCCCAGCATTTT. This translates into CASSLYGTGGDQPQHF.

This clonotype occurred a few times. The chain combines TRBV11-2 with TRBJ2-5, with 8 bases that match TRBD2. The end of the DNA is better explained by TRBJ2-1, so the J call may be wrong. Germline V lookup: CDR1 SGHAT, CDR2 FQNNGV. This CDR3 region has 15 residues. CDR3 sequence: CASSPLAGGPVRQFF. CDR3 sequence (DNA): TGTGCCAGCAGTCCCCTGGCGGGAGGCCCGGTAAGGCAGTTCTTC.

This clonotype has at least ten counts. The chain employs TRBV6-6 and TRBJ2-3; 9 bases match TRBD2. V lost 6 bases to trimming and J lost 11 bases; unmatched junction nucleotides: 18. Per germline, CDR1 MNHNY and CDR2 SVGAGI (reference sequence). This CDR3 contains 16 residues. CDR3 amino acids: CASSTTPGTSFFGQYF. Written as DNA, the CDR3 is TGTGCCAGCAGCACGACTCCCGGGACTAGCTTCTTCGGGCAGTATTTT.

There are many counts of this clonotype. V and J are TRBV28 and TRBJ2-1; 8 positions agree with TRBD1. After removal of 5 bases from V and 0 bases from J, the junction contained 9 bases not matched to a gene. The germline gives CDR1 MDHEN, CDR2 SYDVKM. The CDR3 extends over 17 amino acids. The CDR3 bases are TGTGCCAGCAGTGGGGACAGGCTGCAACGCTCCTACAATGAGCAGTTCTTC. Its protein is CASSGDRLQRSYNEQFF.

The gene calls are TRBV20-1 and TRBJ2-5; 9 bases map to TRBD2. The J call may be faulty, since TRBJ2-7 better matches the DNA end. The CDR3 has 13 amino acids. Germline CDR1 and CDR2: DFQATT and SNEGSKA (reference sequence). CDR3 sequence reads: CSVTGGRAYEQYF. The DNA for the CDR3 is TGCAGTGTCACTGGCGGGAGGGCCTACGAGCAGTACTTC.

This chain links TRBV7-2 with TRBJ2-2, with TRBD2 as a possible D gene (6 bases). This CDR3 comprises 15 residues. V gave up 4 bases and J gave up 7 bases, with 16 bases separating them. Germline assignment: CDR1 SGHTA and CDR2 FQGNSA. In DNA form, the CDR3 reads TGTGCCAGCAGCTCCCAGGGCGGGATAGGCGGGGAGCTGTTTTTT. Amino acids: CASSSQGGIGGELFF. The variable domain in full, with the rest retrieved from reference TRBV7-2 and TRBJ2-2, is GAGVSQSPSNKVTEKGKDVELRCDPISGHTALYWYRQSLGQGLEFLIYFQGNSAPDKSGLPSDRFSAERTGGSVSTLTIQRTQQEDSAVYLCASSSQGGIGGELFFGEGSRLTVL.

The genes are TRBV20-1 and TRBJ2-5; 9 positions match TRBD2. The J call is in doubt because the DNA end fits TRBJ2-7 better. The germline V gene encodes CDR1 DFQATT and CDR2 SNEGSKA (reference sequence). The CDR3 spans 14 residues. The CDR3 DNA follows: TGCAGTGCTGGTAGCGGGAGTCTCGGGCACGAGCAGTACTTC. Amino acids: CSAGSGSLGHEQYF.

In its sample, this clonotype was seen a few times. The CDR3 nucleotides are TGTGGGGTAGGAAACAATCAGCCCCAGCATTTT. Translation: CGVGNNQPQHF. This chain connects TRBV28 to TRBJ1-5; D not certain. Germline V gene lookup returns CDR1 MDHEN and CDR2 SYDVKM. The CDR3 runs to 11 residues.

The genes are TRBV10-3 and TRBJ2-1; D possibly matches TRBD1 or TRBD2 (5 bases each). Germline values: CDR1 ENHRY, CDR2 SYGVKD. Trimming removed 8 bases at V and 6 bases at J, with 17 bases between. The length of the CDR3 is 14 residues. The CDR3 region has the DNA TGTGCCATCGACGGGGACGGGATACGCAATGAGCAGTTCTTC. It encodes CAIDGDGIRNEQFF.

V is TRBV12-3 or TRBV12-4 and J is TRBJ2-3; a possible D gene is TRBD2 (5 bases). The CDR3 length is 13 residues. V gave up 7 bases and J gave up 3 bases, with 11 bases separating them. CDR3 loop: CASTRESTDTQYF. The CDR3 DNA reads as TGTGCCAGCACAAGGGAGTCGACAGATACGCAGTATTTT.

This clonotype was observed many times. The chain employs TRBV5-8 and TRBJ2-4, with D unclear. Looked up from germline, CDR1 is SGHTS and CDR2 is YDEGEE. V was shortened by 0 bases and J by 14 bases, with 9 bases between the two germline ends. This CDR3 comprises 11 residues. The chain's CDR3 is CASSLDGYKYF. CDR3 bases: TGTGCCAGCAGCTTGGATGGGTATAAGTACTTC.

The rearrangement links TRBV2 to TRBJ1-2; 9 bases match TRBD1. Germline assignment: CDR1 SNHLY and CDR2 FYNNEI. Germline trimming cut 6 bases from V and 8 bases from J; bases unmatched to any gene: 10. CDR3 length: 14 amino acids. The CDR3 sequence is CASSLKQGAQGYTF. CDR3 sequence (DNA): TGTGCCAGCAGCCTTAAACAGGGGGCGCAAGGCTACACCTTC.

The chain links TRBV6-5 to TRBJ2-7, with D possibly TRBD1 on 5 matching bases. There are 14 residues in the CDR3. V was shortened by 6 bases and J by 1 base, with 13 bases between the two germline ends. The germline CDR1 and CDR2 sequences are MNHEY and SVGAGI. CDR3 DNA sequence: TGTGCCAGCAGCTATTCCAGGGCATCCTACGAGCAGTACTTC. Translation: CASSYSRASYEQYF.

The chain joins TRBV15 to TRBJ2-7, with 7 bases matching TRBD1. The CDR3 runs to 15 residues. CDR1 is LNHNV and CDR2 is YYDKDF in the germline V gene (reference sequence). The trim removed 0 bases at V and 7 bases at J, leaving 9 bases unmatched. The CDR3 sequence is CATSRDQHRGGEQYF. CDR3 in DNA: TGTGCCACCAGCAGAGATCAGCACAGGGGTGGGGAGCAGTACTTC.

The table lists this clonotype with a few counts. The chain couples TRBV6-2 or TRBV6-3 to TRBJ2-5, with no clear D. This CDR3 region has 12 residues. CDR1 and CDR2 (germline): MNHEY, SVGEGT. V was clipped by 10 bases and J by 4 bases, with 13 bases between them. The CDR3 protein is CATTDHPETQYF. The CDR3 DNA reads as TGTGCCACCACTGACCATCCAGAGACCCAGTACTTC.

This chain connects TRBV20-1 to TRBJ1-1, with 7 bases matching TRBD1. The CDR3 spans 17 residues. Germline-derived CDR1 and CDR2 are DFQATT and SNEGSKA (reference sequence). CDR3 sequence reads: CSAGQVWEGKGDTEAFF. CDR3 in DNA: TGCAGCGCAGGACAGGTCTGGGAGGGGAAGGGGGACACTGAAGCTTTCTTT.

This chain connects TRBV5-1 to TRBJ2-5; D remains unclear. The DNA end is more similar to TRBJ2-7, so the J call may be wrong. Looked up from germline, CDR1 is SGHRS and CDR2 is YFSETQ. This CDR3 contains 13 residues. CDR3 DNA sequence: TGCGCCAGCAGCATGGGGTACATCAGCGAGCAGTACTTC. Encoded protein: CASSMGYISEQYF.

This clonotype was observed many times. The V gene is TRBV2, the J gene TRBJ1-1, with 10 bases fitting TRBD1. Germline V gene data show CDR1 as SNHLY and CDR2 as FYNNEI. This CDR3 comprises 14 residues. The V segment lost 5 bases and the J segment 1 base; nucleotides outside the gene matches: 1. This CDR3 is CASSRTGGNTEAFF. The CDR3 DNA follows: TGTGCCAGCAGTCGGACAGGGGGGAACACTGAAGCTTTCTTT.

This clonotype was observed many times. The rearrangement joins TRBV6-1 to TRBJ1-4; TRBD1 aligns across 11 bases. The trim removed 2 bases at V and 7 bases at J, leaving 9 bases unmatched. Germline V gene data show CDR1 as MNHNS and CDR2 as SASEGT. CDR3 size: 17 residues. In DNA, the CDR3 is TGTGCCAGCAGTGAACGTCCCAGGACAGGGGGCTTTGAAAAACTGTTTTTT. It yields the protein CASSERPRTGGFEKLFF.

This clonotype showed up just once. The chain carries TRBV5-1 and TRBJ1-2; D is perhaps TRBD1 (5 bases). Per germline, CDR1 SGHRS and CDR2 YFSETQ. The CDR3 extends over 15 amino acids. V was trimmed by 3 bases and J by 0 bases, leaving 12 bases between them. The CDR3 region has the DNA TGCGCCAGCAGCTCGACGGGGCCATCTAACTATGGCTACACCTTC. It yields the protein CASSSTGPSNYGYTF.

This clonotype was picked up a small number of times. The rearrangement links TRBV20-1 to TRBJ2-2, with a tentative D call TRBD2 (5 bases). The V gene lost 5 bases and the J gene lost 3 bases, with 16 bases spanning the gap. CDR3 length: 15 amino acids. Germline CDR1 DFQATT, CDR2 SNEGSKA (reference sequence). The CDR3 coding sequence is TGCAGTGCTCAGAATCGGGATACGGACACCGGGGAGCTGTTTTTT. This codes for CSAQNRDTDTGELFF.

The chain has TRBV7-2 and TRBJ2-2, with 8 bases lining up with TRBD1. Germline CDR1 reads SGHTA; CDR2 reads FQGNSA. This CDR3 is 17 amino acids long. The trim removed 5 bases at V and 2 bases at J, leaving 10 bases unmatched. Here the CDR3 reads CASSLRQGSFNTGELFF. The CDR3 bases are TGTGCCAGCAGCCTCAGACAGGGGTCCTTCAACACCGGGGAGCTGTTTTTT.

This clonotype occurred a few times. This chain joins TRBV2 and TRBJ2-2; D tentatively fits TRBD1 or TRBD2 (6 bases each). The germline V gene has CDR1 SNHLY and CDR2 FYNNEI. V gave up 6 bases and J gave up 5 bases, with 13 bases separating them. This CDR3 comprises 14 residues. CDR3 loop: CASRSGGGTGELFF. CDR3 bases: TGTGCCAGCAGGTCAGGAGGGGGAACCGGGGAGCTGTTTTTT. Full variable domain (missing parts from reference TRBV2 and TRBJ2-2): EPEVTQTPSHQVTQMGQEVILRCVPISNHLYFYWYRQILGQKVEFLVSFYNNEISEKSEIFDDQFSVERPDGSNFTLKIRSTKLEDSAMYFCASRSGGGTGELFFGEGSRLTVL.

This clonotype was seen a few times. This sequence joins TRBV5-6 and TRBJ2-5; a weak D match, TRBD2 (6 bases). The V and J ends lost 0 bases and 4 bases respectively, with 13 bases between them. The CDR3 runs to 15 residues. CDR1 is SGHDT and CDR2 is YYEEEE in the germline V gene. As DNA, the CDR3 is TGTGCCAGCAGCTTGGCGAACAGGAGGGGAGAGACCCAGTACTTC. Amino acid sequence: CASSLANRRGETQYF.

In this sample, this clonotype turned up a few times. The CDR3 loop is CASSPVTGGPGHEQFF. As DNA, the CDR3 is TGTGCCAGCTCACCGGTGACGGGAGGGCCGGGGCATGAGCAGTTCTTC. The chain couples TRBV18 to TRBJ2-1; 8 nucleotides align to TRBD2. The CDR3 has 16 amino acids. CDR1 is KGHSH, CDR2 LQKENI, per germline. V dropped 3 bases and J dropped 8; count of bases not matched to a gene: 12.

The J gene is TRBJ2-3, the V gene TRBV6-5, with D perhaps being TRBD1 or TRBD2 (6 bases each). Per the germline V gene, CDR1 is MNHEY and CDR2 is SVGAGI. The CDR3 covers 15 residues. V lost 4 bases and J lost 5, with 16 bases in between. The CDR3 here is CASSSTGRDGDTQYF. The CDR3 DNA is TGTGCCAGCAGTTCCACAGGGCGGGATGGAGATACGCAGTATTTT.